These T cell receptor beta chains were read from a single sample in a study of technical replicates of blood from a few donors. TCRdb's table, derived via immunoSEQ multiplex PCR, lists solely in-frame clones and lacks some. The sample shows roughly 67,000 clones, roughly 98% of them seen only once. The material sequenced was T cells isolated from PBMCs. These receptors all come from a human donor in good health. Each CDR3 is given with its conserved first and last residue. The D gene is left open where the match is weak. Rows may omit the clone size; those that give it use once, few, many or a size class.

V	D	J	size	DNA	CDR3
TRBV6-5	NA	TRBJ2-7	NA	TGTGCCAGCTTGGACCGGACAAGAGGTGACGAGCAGTACTTC	CASLDRTRGDEQYF
TRBV28	NA	TRBJ1-3	NA	TGTGCCACCCTAAACTCTGGAAACACCATATATTTT	CATLNSGNTIYF
TRBV6-5	NA	TRBJ2-1	NA	TGTGCCAGCAGTAGATCGACGGGGGCCTACAATGAGCAGTTCTTC	CASSRSTGAYNEQFF
TRBV4-1	NA	TRBJ2-7	NA	TGCGCCAGCAGCCAAGAAGGGGGTTTAACTTCCTACGAGCAGTACTTC	CASSQEGGLTSYEQYF
TRBV28	NA	TRBJ1-1	NA	TGTGCCAGCACCTTACAGGACGGCTTACTGTCTAGTCTAGAAGCTTTCTTT	CASTLQDGLLSSLEAFF
TRBV5-1	NA	TRBJ2-5	NA	TGCGCCAGCTCCGACAACTCGGGACAAGAGACCCAGTACTTC	CASSDNSGQETQYF
TRBV28	NA	TRBJ2-3	NA	TGTGCCAGCCGGGGGCTAGCGGCTAGCACAGATACGCAGTATTTT	CASRGLAASTDTQYF
TRBV5-8	TRBD1	TRBJ1-2	NA	TGTGCCAGCAGCTTGCCGGGACAGGGGGCTTACTATGGCTACACCTTC	CASSLPGQGAYYGYTF
TRBV2	NA	TRBJ2-1	NA	TGTGCCAGCAGCCCTTACAATGAGCAGTTCTTC	CASSPYNEQFF
TRBV11-2	NA	TRBJ2-7	NA	TGTGCCAGCAGCTCGGTCTACGAGCAGTACTTC	CASSSVYEQYF
TRBV27	NA	TRBJ2-1	NA	TGTGCCAGCAGTTTAAGGCGGGGAGAGCAGTTCTTC	CASSLRRGEQFF
TRBV6-1	NA	TRBJ2-4	once	TGTGCCAGCAGTGAAGTTCCTTGGCAAAACATTCAGTACTTC	CASSEVPWQNIQYF
TRBV11-2	NA	TRBJ1-2	NA	TGTGCCAGCAGCTTAGGGCGGGCAGACGATTACACCTTC	CASSLGRADDYTF
TRBV6-4	NA	TRBJ1-1	once	TGTGCCAGCAGTGCCTCCGGGATTCGGACTGAAGCTTTCTTT	CASSASGIRTEAFF
TRBV4-1	TRBD2	TRBJ2-3	NA	TGCGCCAGCAGCCAGACCCCTAGCGGGACTAGCACAGATACGCAGTATTTT	CASSQTPSGTSTDTQYF
TRBV30	TRBD2	TRBJ2-1	NA	TGTGCCTGGAGTGCCGGACTAGCGGGGGTTAATGAGCAGTTCTTC	CAWSAGLAGVNEQFF
TRBV11-3	TRBD1	TRBJ2-3	NA	TGTGCCAGCAGCTCACAGGGGAATACAGATACGCAGTATTTT	CASSSQGNTDTQYF
TRBV29-1	NA	TRBJ2-1	NA	TGCAGCGTACTGCCGCATAACAATGAGCAGTTCTTC	CSVLPHNNEQFF
TRBV9	TRBD1	TRBJ2-1	NA	TGTGCCAGCAGCGCGTTATCGGGACAGGGGCAGAATGAGCAGTTCTTC	CASSALSGQGQNEQFF
TRBV28	NA	TRBJ1-1	NA	TGTGCCACTGGGAATACAGGTACGGTCACTGAAGCTTTCTTT	CATGNTGTVTEAFF
TRBV5-8	TRBD1	TRBJ2-7	NA	TGTGCCAGCAGCCAGGCTTTTAGACGGGACAGTAACGAGCAGTACTTC	CASSQAFRRDSNEQYF
TRBV2	TRBD1	TRBJ1-4	NA	TGTGCCAGCACTCCGGGACAGGGGAATGAAAAACTGTTTTTT	CASTPGQGNEKLFF
TRBV19	NA	TRBJ1-2	NA	TGTGCCAGTAGCGCCCGTCGAGACGTGGCCTCAGGCGGCTACACCTTC	CASSARRDVASGGYTF
TRBV5-1	NA	TRBJ2-7	NA	TGCGCCAGCAGCCTAACGACAGGCCCCCACGAGCAGTACTTC	CASSLTTGPHEQYF
TRBV6-5	NA	TRBJ2-1	once	TGTGCCAGCAGACCAGTGGACATGCTAACCAATGAGCAGTTCTTC	CASRPVDMLTNEQFF
TRBV6-1	TRBD1	TRBJ2-1	NA	TGTGCCAGCAGGGACAGGGGCCCCTACAATGAGCAGTTCTTC	CASRDRGPYNEQFF
TRBV14	TRBD1	TRBJ1-1	NA	TGTGCCAGCAGCCATAGATCGACAGGGTGGAACACTGAAGCTTTCTTT	CASSHRSTGWNTEAFF
TRBV19	NA	TRBJ2-5	NA	TGTGCCAGCCGGGACTCAGGTGAAGAGACCCAGTACTTC	CASRDSGEETQYF
TRBV7-3	NA	TRBJ2-2	once	TGTGCCAGCAGCTCCGGGACTTCCACCGGGGAGCTGTTTTTT	CASSSGTSTGELFF
TRBV5-1	NA	TRBJ2-5	NA	TGCGCCAGCAGCTTTGGAGAGGAGACCCAGTACTTC	CASSFGEETQYF
TRBV7-3	NA	TRBJ2-5	NA	TGTGCCAGCAGCTTCGGCGGTAGCCCGCAAGAGACCCAGTACTTC	CASSFGGSPQETQYF
TRBV5-5	NA	TRBJ2-2	NA	TGTGCCAGCAGTCAAAACACCGGGGAGCTGTTTTTT	CASSQNTGELFF
TRBV6-1	NA	TRBJ1-1	NA	TGTGCCAGCAGGCAGGTACGTGAAGCTTTCTTT	CASRQVREAFF
TRBV7-3	NA	TRBJ1-1	NA	TGTGCCAGCAGCCCTTCCTACTTCATTAAGACTGAAGCTTTCTTT	CASSPSYFIKTEAFF
TRBV29-1	NA	TRBJ1-1	NA	TGCAGCGTTGAACGTCTATATCCGGCAGCGACTGAAGCTTTCTTT	CSVERLYPAATEAFF
TRBV27	TRBD1	TRBJ2-5	NA	TGTGCCAGCAGTTTAACCTTGACAGGGGGCTGGGAGACCCAGTACTTC	CASSLTLTGGWETQYF
TRBV28	TRBD1	TRBJ2-2	NA	TGTGCCAGCAGACCTATGGGACAGGGGAACACCGGGGAGCTGTTTTTT	CASRPMGQGNTGELFF
TRBV28	NA	TRBJ2-1	NA	TGTGCCAGCAGTTTGCAGGGCCATGAGCAGTTCTTC	CASSLQGHEQFF
TRBV5-1	NA	TRBJ2-1	NA	TGCGCCAGCAGCTTGGAGGGACTCGACAATGAGCAGTTCTTC	CASSLEGLDNEQFF
TRBV30	TRBD2	TRBJ2-5	NA	TGTGCCTGGAGCGCGGAGCGGGGCGCAGGGACCCAGTACTTC	CAWSAERGAGTQYF
TRBV5-1	NA	TRBJ1-1	NA	TGCGCCAGCAGCTTTTCCGAGTTAAACACTGAAGCTTTCTTT	CASSFSELNTEAFF